The clone carrying this TCR beta chain was detected ten times or more. What it binds is unknown. Losses at the gene ends were 1 base for V and 2 bases for J; bases not matched to a gene: 2. The CDR3 has 15 amino acids. CDR1 SGHTA and CDR2 FQGNSA come from the germline V gene. This sample is part of a study of T-cell reconstitution after alpha-beta-depleted transplantation in children. The study, taken as a whole, reports: Reported findings indicate that, about two months after transplant, alpha-beta T cells came from several hundred expanded clones, which were derived from non-depleted graft cells.

TCRbeta library construction was performed incorporating unique molecular identifiers. Each CDR3 protein gets one entry after TCRdb re-called the PCR reads with MiXCR. The sample lists some 200,000 distinct CDR3 sequences, 7.5% to 9.5% occurring once. The rearrangement uses TRBV7-2 and TRBJ2-1; the match to TRBD2 covers 7 bases. The source material was PBMCs, mostly from graft donor cells, sampled 360 days after TCRalphabeta/CD19-depleted stem cell transplant. This receptor was identified in a male patient between 2 and 15 years old who had a stem cell transplant for acute myeloid leukemia, so the T cells may come from the graft donor. CDR3 sequence: CASSLGLAAYNEQFF. Here the CDR3 DNA reads TGTGCCAGCAGCTTAGGGCTAGCGGCCTACAATGAGCAGTTCTTC.